This T cell receptor (beta chain) was observed in a study of control samples from healthy donors and cancer patients. V was clipped by 0 bases and J by 4 bases, with 17 bases between them. The CDR3 is 17 amino acids. Germline V gives CDR1 SGHRS, CDR2 YFSETQ. Profiled with immunoSEQ multiplex PCR; TCRdb holds only in-frame clones, not every one. The data contain around 100,000 clones, roughly 90% of them seen just once; the ten biggest clones take up about 15%. The TCR comes from a woman aged 70 to 79 in good health. Sequencing was done on a sample of blood. The chain combines TRBV5-1 with TRBJ1-3; D is unclear. For the CDR3, the DNA is TGCGCCAGCAGCTTGGGGAGCCTGAGGAATTCGGGAAACACCATATATTTT. Protein product: CASSLGSLRNSGNTIYF.